This T cell receptor beta chain was recovered during a study of blood T cell repertoires in COVID-19. Study in general: Acute and convalescent COVID-19 specimens originated in the United States, Italy and Spain.

Germline V lookup: CDR1 ENHRY, CDR2 SYGVKD. The CDR3 runs to 14 residues. The J segment lost 1 base and the V segment lost 8 bases, leaving 5 bases of the junction unmatched. Original analysis: By means of reference gene primer amplification, nucleated cell counts were estimated. TCRdb keeps only in-frame clones here, not all; method: immunoSEQ multiplex PCR. V, J and clone size are those of that table, while D and trimming were read from the DNA. The sample includes under 250,000 clones, approximately 85% of them seen just once. The material sequenced was peripheral blood. The chain joins TRBV10-3 to TRBJ2-7; 10 positions agree with TRBD2. This clonotype originated in a woman in her 70s with COVID-19, enrolled during active disease. CDR3 loop: CAISGTSVSYEQYF. The DNA for the CDR3 is TGTGCCATCTCCGGGACTAGCGTATCCTACGAGCAGTACTTC.